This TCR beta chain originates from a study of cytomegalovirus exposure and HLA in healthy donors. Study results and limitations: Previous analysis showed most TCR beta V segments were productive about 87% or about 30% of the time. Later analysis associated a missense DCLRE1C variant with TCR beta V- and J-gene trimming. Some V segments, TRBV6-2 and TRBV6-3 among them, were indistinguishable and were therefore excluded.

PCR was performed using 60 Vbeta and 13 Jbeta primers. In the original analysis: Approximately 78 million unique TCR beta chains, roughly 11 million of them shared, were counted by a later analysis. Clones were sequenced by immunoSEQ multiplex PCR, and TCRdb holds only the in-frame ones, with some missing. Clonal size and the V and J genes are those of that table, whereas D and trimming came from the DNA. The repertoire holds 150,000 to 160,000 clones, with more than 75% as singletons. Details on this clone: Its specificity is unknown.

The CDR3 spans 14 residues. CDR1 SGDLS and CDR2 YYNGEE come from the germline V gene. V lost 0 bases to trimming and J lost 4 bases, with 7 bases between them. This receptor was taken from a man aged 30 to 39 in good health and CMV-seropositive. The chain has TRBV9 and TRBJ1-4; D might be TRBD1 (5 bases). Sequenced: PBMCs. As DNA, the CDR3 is TGTGCCAGCAGCGTAGACAGGTATAATGAAAAACTGTTTTTT. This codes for CASSVDRYNEKLFF.